One and the same sample provided the 21 T cell receptor beta chains below, sequenced in a study of early T cells in non-severe SARS-CoV-2 infection. MiXCR was run by TCRdb on the 5' RACE reads, yielding one entry per CDR3 protein. The sample lists about 94,000 distinct CDR3 sequences, about 13% occurring once. The specimen was whole blood. The receptors here all came from an adult who was a healthcare worker with PCR-confirmed SARS-CoV-2 infection or an uninfected control (not recorded which).

This clonotype was seen a few times. A read error may account for a junction end that differs from germline. J is TRBJ2-2 and V is TRBV6-2 or TRBV6-3; 7 bases are shared with TRBD1. CDR1 and CDR2 (germline): MNHEY, SVGEGT. This CDR3 region has 15 residues. DNA for the CDR3: TGTGTCAGCCTTTCGGGACAGAGGAACACCGGGGAGCTGTTTTTT. Amino acids: CVSLSGQRNTGELFF.

This clonotype was seen repeatedly, ten times or more. The chain carries TRBV28 and TRBJ2-3; a possible D gene is TRBD2 (7 bases). CDR1 is MDHEN, CDR2 SYDVKM, per germline. The CDR3 is 16 amino acids. The ends were cut back, 5 bases at V and 6 bases at J, with 21 bases in the middle. CDR3 amino acids: CASSAPGGSHPDTQYF. CDR3 in DNA: TGTGCCAGCAGTGCACCGGGGGGCAGCCACCCGGATACGCAGTATTTT.

This clonotype has only a few counts. This sequence joins TRBV20-1 and TRBJ2-7, with 9 bases fitting TRBD1. The germline CDR1 and CDR2 sequences are DFQATT and SNEGSKA (reference sequence). Losses at the gene ends were 5 bases for V and 3 bases for J; bases not matched to a gene: 11. The CDR3 has 15 residues. CDR3 sequence reads: CSASWGQGPLYEQYF. The CDR3 nucleotides read TGCAGTGCTTCCTGGGGACAGGGCCCCCTCTACGAGCAGTACTTC.

In its sample, this clonotype was seen many times. This chain links TRBV12-3 or TRBV12-4 with TRBJ2-4, with D uncertain. Trimming shortened V by 6 bases and J by 5 bases, and 17 bases separated the two germline ends. The CDR3 runs to 15 residues. CDR3 residues: CASSFGLHSQNIQYF. The CDR3 DNA sequence: TGTGCCAGCAGCTTTGGCTTACATAGCCAAAACATTCAGTACTTC.

This clonotype was recorded at least ten times. The chain couples TRBV20-1 to TRBJ2-7; D is possibly TRBD1 (5 bases). The germline V gene has CDR1 DFQATT and CDR2 SNEGSKA (reference sequence). Trimming left V 6 bases short and J 2 bases short, with 14 bases between. The CDR3 extends over 13 amino acids. The CDR3 coding sequence is TGCAGTGCAACGACAGAGACCCCCTACGAGCAGTACTTC. Translation gives CSATTETPYEQYF.

This clonotype was seen repeatedly, ten times or more. This sequence joins TRBV7-2 and TRBJ2-1; D not certain. CDR1 is SGHTA and CDR2 is FQGNSA in the germline V gene. The CDR3 has 16 amino acids. Trimming took off 2 bases at V and 0 bases at J, with 11 bases between the two ends. CDR3 protein: CASSLMLQPSYNEQFF. DNA for the CDR3: TGTGCCAGCAGCTTAATGTTACAGCCCTCCTACAATGAGCAGTTCTTC.

This clonotype was observed a handful of times. The chain joins TRBV5-4 to TRBJ2-3; tentative D call: TRBD1 (7 bases). Trimming took 0 bases from V and 3 from J, leaving 11 bases between them. Per the germline V gene, CDR1 is SGHNT and CDR2 is YYREEE (reference sequence). This CDR3 is built from 15 residues. CDR3 region: CASSLATGRTDTQYF. CDR3 sequence (DNA): TGTGCCAGCAGCTTGGCGACAGGGAGGACAGATACGCAGTATTTT.

This clonotype appeared many times. The chain has TRBV11-2 and TRBJ2-7, with D hard to call. Trimming took off 5 bases at V and 5 bases at J, with 13 bases between the two ends. There are 13 residues in the CDR3. Germline CDR1 reads SGHAT; CDR2 reads FQNNGV. The CDR3 protein is CASSPYSAHEQYF. DNA of the CDR3: TGTGCCAGCAGCCCTTACTCGGCCCACGAGCAGTACTTC.

This clonotype was counted many times. The CDR3 nucleotides read TGTGCCAGCAGCTTAGATCTCTGGTCTGGGGACGGGGAGCTGTTTTTT. It translates to CASSLDLWSGDGELFF. The rearrangement uses TRBV11-2 and TRBJ2-2; D ambiguous. Deletions cut 0 bases from V and 7 bases from J, with 15 bases between. This CDR3 has 16 amino acids. CDR1 SGHAT and CDR2 FQNNGV come from the germline V gene.

This clonotype was detected ten times or more. This sequence joins TRBV10-3 and TRBJ1-1, with TRBD1 matching over 8 bases. V shed 6 bases and J 3 bases; nucleotides not matched to a gene: 3. CDR1 and CDR2 from the germline V gene are ENHRY and SYGVKD. The CDR3 extends over 13 amino acids. The CDR3 region is CAIRDRVDTEAFF. In nucleotides, the CDR3 is TGTGCCATCAGGGACAGGGTTGACACTGAAGCTTTCTTT.

This clonotype has just a few counts. The J gene is TRBJ1-2, the V gene TRBV3-1, with unresolved D. The length of the CDR3 is 14 residues. Trimming cost V 4 bases and J 3 bases, with 12 bases left between them. The germline CDR1 and CDR2 sequences are LGHDT and YNNKEL (reference sequence). For the CDR3, the DNA is TGTGCCAGCAGCCGGAGAATCGGGGACTATGGCTACACCTTC. Residues: CASSRRIGDYGYTF.

This clonotype was seen repeatedly, ten times or more. The rearrangement uses TRBV19 and TRBJ2-5, with 7 bases lining up with TRBD2. Germline loops: CDR1 LNHDA, CDR2 SQIVND (reference sequence). With V trimmed by 4 bases and J by 0 bases, 11 bases remained unmatched. CDR3 length: 17 residues. This CDR3 is CASSRRVGGFYQETQYF. The CDR3 DNA reads as TGTGCCAGTAGTAGGAGGGTCGGGGGGTTCTACCAAGAGACCCAGTACTTC.

The chain links TRBV7-8 to TRBJ1-6, with TRBD1 as a possible D gene (6 bases). The CDR3 is 15 residues long. Trimming pared 4 bases from V and 2 bases from J, leaving 9 bases between. Per the germline V gene, CDR1 is SGHVS and CDR2 is FQNEAQ. The CDR3 protein is CASSSGGPYNSPLHF. For the CDR3, the DNA is TGTGCCAGCAGCTCCGGGGGCCCCTATAATTCACCCCTCCACTTT.

J is TRBJ1-5 and V is TRBV29-1, with D possibly matching TRBD1 (6 bases). Trimming removed 6 bases from V and 0 bases from J, with 21 bases in between. The CDR3 spans 17 residues. Germline lookup yields CDR1 SQVTM and CDR2 ANQGSEA. The CDR3 sequence is CSVRLLGTCDSNQPQHF. CDR3 nucleotides: TGCAGCGTCCGATTACTGGGGACATGCGATAGCAATCAGCCCCAGCATTTT.

This clonotype was detected ten times or more. The rearrangement uses TRBV6-6 and TRBJ2-1; perhaps TRBD1 as D (6 bases). Germline V gene lookup returns CDR1 MNHNY and CDR2 SVGAGI (reference sequence). The CDR3 length is 13 residues. Trimming took 0 bases from V and 10 from J, leaving 10 bases between them. The CDR3: CASSYSRGMEQFF. The CDR3 DNA reads TGTGCCAGCAGTTACTCGAGGGGGATGGAGCAGTTCTTC.

This chain uses TRBV28 with TRBJ2-2, with no clear D. Germline V gene lookup returns CDR1 MDHEN and CDR2 SYDVKM. The CDR3 is 12 amino acids. V was shortened by 6 bases and J by 4 bases, with 6 bases between the two germline ends. CDR3 residues: CASRRTTGELFF. In DNA, the CDR3 is TGTGCCAGCAGACGGACCACCGGGGAGCTGTTTTTT.

This clonotype was counted ten times or more. The chain links TRBV5-1 to TRBJ2-7; 10 bases fit TRBD1. This CDR3 is 19 amino acids long. Trimming removed 4 bases from V and 0 bases from J; junction bases left unmatched: 16. Germline CDR1 SGHRS, CDR2 YFSETQ. CDR3 protein: CASSLSPGQGHPNSYEQYF. The DNA of the CDR3 is TGCGCCAGCAGCCTCAGCCCGGGACAGGGGCATCCTAACTCCTACGAGCAGTACTTC.

This clonotype was picked up many times. The chain is built from TRBV11-2 and TRBJ2-7; D is tentatively TRBD1 or TRBD2 (6 bases each). CDR3 size: 12 residues. The V and J ends lost 3 bases and 7 bases respectively, with 10 bases between them. Germline assignment: CDR1 SGHAT and CDR2 FQNNGV. DNA for the CDR3: TGTGCCAGCAGCTTGGGGGGCCTGGAGCAGTACTTC. This encodes CASSLGGLEQYF.

This clonotype was seen repeatedly, ten times or more. The chain's CDR3 is CASSLASGGPVDEQFF. Written as DNA, the CDR3 is TGTGCCAGCAGCTTAGCCTCGGGGGGGCCGGTGGATGAGCAGTTCTTC. J is TRBJ2-1 and V is TRBV7-2; 8 nucleotides match TRBD2. Germline CDR1 and CDR2: SGHTA and FQGNSA. V lost 0 bases and J lost 8; bases outside the gene matches: 9. This CDR3 is built from 16 residues.

The V gene is TRBV28, the J gene TRBJ2-4, with 10 bases aligning to TRBD2. The germline CDR1 and CDR2 sequences are MDHEN and SYDVKM. The CDR3 contains 16 residues. V lost 3 bases to trimming and J lost 1 base; unmatched junction nucleotides: 3. DNA for the CDR3: TGTGCCAGCAGTTTGAGCGGGGGGGCGGCCAAAAACATTCAGTACTTC. Translated: CASSLSGGAAKNIQYF.

In its sample, this clonotype was seen many times. The V call is TRBV3-1, the J call TRBJ2-5; 10 positions match TRBD2. Germline CDR1 and CDR2: LGHDT and YNNKEL (reference sequence). This CDR3 comprises 16 residues. V lost 4 bases and J lost 2; bases outside the gene matches: 7. The CDR3 loop reads CASSRRTSGAQETQYF. CDR3 nucleotides: TGTGCCAGCAGCCGCCGGACTAGCGGCGCTCAAGAGACCCAGTACTTC.